The TCR beta chain described here comes from a study of blood T cell repertoires in COVID-19. Study at large: The United States, Italy and Spain supplied acute and convalescent COVID-19 samples. Sources were T cells, B-cell-depleted T cells, or PBMCs; the material itself was cDNA or gDNA.

The CDR3 sequence is 16 residues long. Germline lookup yields CDR1 ENHRY and CDR2 SYGVKD. V was pared by 3 bases and J by 0 bases, with 15 bases between. Original methodology: Amplification of reference gene primers provided the estimated nucleated cell counts. Measured with immunoSEQ multiplex PCR; TCRdb has only the in-frame clones, and not every one. The V and J calls and clone size come from that table; D and trimming were worked out from the DNA. Among tens of thousands of clones listed, 75% to 85% were seen once. The chain has TRBV10-3 and TRBJ2-7; maybe TRBD1 (5 bases). The sample consisted of peripheral blood. This TCR was recovered from a woman over 75 with acute or convalescent COVID-19. CDR3 residues: CAISDPMRTLSYEQYF. The DNA for the CDR3 is TGTGCCATCAGTGACCCGATGAGGACACTCTCCTACGAGCAGTACTTC.